This TCR beta chain was profiled in a study of blood T cell repertoires in COVID-19. Overall study: COVID-19 samples from acute and convalescent phases originated in the United States, Italy and Spain. Sources were T cells, B-cell-depleted T cells, or PBMCs; the material itself was cDNA or gDNA.

This clone was seen a single time. With V trimmed by 2 bases and J by 6 bases, 13 bases remained unmatched. CDR1 and CDR2 (germline): MDHEN, SYDVKM. The CDR3 has 17 residues. In the original analysis: Quantification of nucleated cells was approximated via reference gene primer amplification. Libraries were prepared by immunoSEQ multiplex PCR; TCRdb keeps only in-frame clonotypes and omits some of them. V, J and clone size derive from that table, while D and trimming were established from the DNA sequence. The table has about 220,000 clones, roughly 88% seen once. What was sequenced was peripheral blood. The TCR comes from a man aged 50 to 59 with active or convalescent COVID-19. The chain uses TRBV28 and TRBJ1-1, with 9 positions matching TRBD1. The DNA of the CDR3 is TGTGCCAGCAGTTTAGAGGACAGGGGAGAAAGGTACCCTGAAGCTTTCTTT. Protein product: CASSLEDRGERYPEAFF.